Listed here is a single TCR beta chain. Its antigen is currently unknown. The ends were cut back, 3 bases at V and 5 bases at J, with 11 bases in the middle. The germline gives CDR1 SEHNR, CDR2 FQNEAQ (reference sequence). There are 14 residues in the CDR3. The data were taken from a study of radiotherapy plus CTLA-4 blockade in lung cancer. In the study overall: 15% to 20% of enrolled patients responded objectively, and more than 30% had disease control. The study's findings and limits: Reports identified early blood T cell clone dynamics, with interferon-beta, as the best response predictor. Radiotherapy was combined with ipilimumab, and tumor-derived TCR clones then expanded in blood.

Using immunoSEQ multiplex PCR, the repertoire was profiled, and TCRdb retains in-frame clones only, with some absent. Here the sample spans over 70,000 clones, around 87% being singletons. This chain uses TRBV7-9 with TRBJ1-5; D unclear. Sequences were derived from peripheral blood, sampled from a patient treated with radiotherapy plus ipilimumab. This TCR came from a human donor with non-small cell lung cancer who had a partial response to radiotherapy plus ipilimumab. CDR3 amino acids: CASSFEGWDQPQHF. The CDR3 DNA follows: TGTGCCAGCAGCTTCGAGGGTTGGGATCAGCCCCAGCATTTT. The full variable domain, completed using reference TRBV7-9 and TRBJ1-5, is DTGVSQNPRHKITKRGQNVTFRCDPISEHNRLYWYRQTLGQGPEFLTYFQNEAQLEKSRLLSDRFSAERPKGSFSTLEIQRTEQGDSAMYLCASSFEGWDQPQHFGDGTRLSIL.